What follows are 28 T cell receptor beta chains derived from one specimen sequenced in a study of T cells in Graves' hyperthyroidism and ophthalmopathy. RNA transcripts were the template for amplifying TCR beta CDR3 regions. The HTBI primer set was used in a first-round RT-PCR of the TCR CDR3. TCRdb reanalysed the multiplex PCR reads using MiXCR and keeps one entry per CDR3 protein. Here the sample spans around 340,000 distinct CDR3 sequences, about 18% being singletons. Sequencing used blood. The receptor source for this set is a woman between 50 and 59 years old with Graves' hyperthyroidism.

This clonotype has at least ten counts. V usage is TRBV5-6 and J usage is TRBJ2-7, with 11 bases fitting TRBD1. Germline-derived CDR1 and CDR2 are SGHDT and YYEEEE. The trim removed 4 bases at V and 4 bases at J, leaving 4 bases unmatched. The CDR3 has 14 amino acids. As DNA, the CDR3 is TGTGCCAGCAGCCGGACAGGGGGCGGATACGAGCAGTACGTC. Amino acids: CASSRTGGGYEQYV.

Concerning this clonotype: This clone may be a read error of a much larger clone one base away. The chain recombines TRBV11-3 with TRBJ2-1, with D possibly TRBD2 on 6 matching bases. There are 18 residues in the CDR3. Germline lookup yields CDR1 SGHNT and CDR2 YENEEA. The germline V and J ends were trimmed by 1 base and 2 bases, with 18 bases remaining between them. The CDR3 loop is CASSLGEGREPPYNEQFF. The CDR3, as DNA: TGTGCCAGCAGCTTAGGAGAAGGTCGGGAGCCCCCCTACAATGAGCAGTTCTTC. Drawing the rest from reference TRBV11-3 and TRBJ2-1, the complete variable domain is EAGVVQSPRYKIIEKKQPVAFWCNPISGHNTLYWYLQNLGQGPELLIRYENEEAVDDSQLPKDRFSAERLKGVDSTLKIQPAELGDSAVYLCASSLGEGREPPYNEQFFGPGTRLTVL.

This clonotype was recorded many times. V usage is TRBV11-2 and J usage is TRBJ2-6; TRBD1 matches 7 bases. The CDR3 has 15 residues. The ends lost 5 bases at V and 3 bases at J; junction bases unmatched: 4. From germline, CDR1 is SGHAT and CDR2 FQNNGV. The DNA of the CDR3 is TGTGCCAGCAGCGCCCACAGGGGTGGGGCCAACGTCCTGACTTTC. Its protein product is CASSAHRGGANVLTF.

This clonotype was seen ten or more times. The chain has TRBV2 and TRBJ2-5; 12 nucleotides align to TRBD2. Germline V lookup: CDR1 SNHLY, CDR2 FYNNEI. The CDR3 runs to 14 residues. V trimming: 7 bases; J trimming: 5 bases; junction bases outside the gene matches: 5. CDR3 region: CASKLAGGMETQYF. In DNA form, the CDR3 reads TGTGCCAGCAAACTAGCGGGGGGCATGGAGACCCAGTACTTC. Supplemented by reference TRBV2 and TRBJ2-5, the full variable domain reads EPEVTQTPSHQVTQMGQEVILRCVPISNHLYFYWYRQILGQKVEFLVSFYNNEISEKSEIFDDQFSVERPDGSNFTLKIRSTKLEDSAMYFCASKLAGGMETQYFGPGTRLLVL.

This clonotype was observed at least ten times. This sequence joins TRBV2 and TRBJ2-7; 10 nucleotides align to TRBD2. With 2 bases clipped from V and 0 bases from J, the junction kept 4 bases outside the gene matches. Germline values: CDR1 SNHLY, CDR2 FYNNEI. The length of the CDR3 is 16 residues. CDR3 nucleotide sequence: TGTGCCAGCAGTGAACTTAGCGGGAGGAGCTCCTACGAGCAGTACTTC. This encodes CASSELSGRSSYEQYF.

CDR3 coding DNA: TGCAGTGCTCCAACCGGGGAGGGCTACGAGCAGTACTTC. It translates to CSAPTGEGYEQYF. J is TRBJ2-7 and V is TRBV20-1, with 7 bases aligning to TRBD2. Germline CDR1 is DFQATT and CDR2 is SNEGSKA (reference sequence). V shed 5 bases, J shed 3 bases, and the junction held 7 bases outside the gene matches. CDR3 length: 13 amino acids.

The table lists this clonotype with a few counts. The chain uses TRBV6-1 and TRBJ2-4; D tentatively reads TRBD1 or TRBD2 (6 bases each). Per the germline V gene, CDR1 is MNHNS and CDR2 is SASEGT. Deletions cut 6 bases from V and 10 bases from J, with 22 bases between. The CDR3 runs to 15 residues. The CDR3 sequence: CASRPPTGAAGIQYF. The CDR3 DNA is TGTGCCAGCAGGCCTCCGACAGGAGCCGCGGGGATTCAGTACTTC.

This chain connects TRBV6-1 to TRBJ2-1; TRBD1 might be the D (6 bases). Trimming shortened V by 5 bases and J by 0 bases, and 17 bases separated the two germline ends. CDR1 MNHNS and CDR2 SASEGT come from the germline V gene. CDR3 length: 17 residues. The CDR3 loop reads CASSPRTARSSYNEQFF. The DNA for the CDR3 is TGTGCCAGCAGTCCCCGGACAGCCCGGAGCTCCTACAATGAGCAGTTCTTC.

There are many counts of this clonotype. CDR3 protein: CASSRTSGALYEQFF. In nucleotides, the CDR3 is TGTGCCAGCAGCCGGACTAGCGGGGCGTTGTATGAGCAGTTCTTC. J is TRBJ2-1 and V is TRBV11-1; 12 bases are a match to TRBD2. The V gene's germline CDR1 is SGHAT and CDR2 FQDESV (reference sequence). After removal of 5 bases from V and 8 bases from J, the junction contained 7 bases not matched to a gene. The CDR3 extends over 15 amino acids.

This clonotype showed up just a few times. The CDR3 DNA sequence: TGTGCCAGTAGTTCAGGGAGGGCGGCCACGACTGAAGCTTTCTTT. Amino acid sequence: CASSSGRAATTEAFF. J is TRBJ1-1 and V is TRBV19; maybe TRBD1 (5 bases). The germline gives CDR1 LNHDA, CDR2 SQIVND (reference sequence). V lost 5 bases, J lost 5 bases, and 18 bases lay in between. The CDR3 consists of 15 residues.

The chain couples TRBV29-1 to TRBJ2-4; maybe TRBD1 (6 bases). This CDR3 is 12 amino acids long. The V end was cut by 2 bases, the J end by 6 bases, with 8 bases between. CDR1 and CDR2 from the germline V gene are SQVTM and ANQGSEA. CDR3 sequence reads: CSVEQGSNIQYF. For the CDR3, the DNA is TGCAGCGTTGAACAGGGGTCAAACATTCAGTACTTC.

This clonotype was recorded a few times. CDR3 sequence (DNA): TGTGCCAGCAGCTTAGCGGGGGGGCTGTCCTACAATGAGCAGTTCTTC. It translates to CASSLAGGLSYNEQFF. V and J are TRBV7-8 and TRBJ2-1, with D possibly being TRBD2 (7 bases). V lost 0 bases, J lost 1 base, and 10 bases lay in between. CDR3 length: 16 amino acids. Germline-derived CDR1 and CDR2 are SGHVS and FQNEAQ.

At least ten counts were recorded for this clonotype. The gene calls are TRBV5-6 and TRBJ2-7, with 10 bases identical to TRBD2. The CDR3 sequence is 14 residues long. From germline, CDR1 is SGHDT and CDR2 YYEEEE. Unmatched junction bases numbered 3, after V lost 3 bases and J lost 3 bases. The DNA for the CDR3 is TGTGCCAGCAGCTCAAGGACTAGCGGCTACGAGCAGTACGTC. It encodes CASSSRTSGYEQYV.

The chain carries TRBV12-3 or TRBV12-4 and TRBJ1-6; D gene ambiguous. The CDR3 runs 13 residues. V lost 7 bases to trimming and J lost 9 bases, with 13 bases between them. In DNA, the CDR3 is TGTGCCAGCACTCGCAACTCCACTTCACCCCTCCACTTT. Translation: CASTRNSTSPLHF.

This clonotype was counted between two and nine times. The V gene is TRBV7-2, the J gene TRBJ2-3; 14 bases are shared with TRBD2. V lost 4 bases and J lost 4; bases outside the gene matches: 7. The CDR3 is made up of 17 amino acids. CDR1 is SGHTA and CDR2 is FQGNSA in the germline V gene. CDR3 residues: CASSSVTSGRAPDTQYF. CDR3 sequence (DNA): TGTGCCAGCAGCTCGGTGACTAGCGGGAGGGCCCCAGATACGCAGTATTTT.

This clonotype was observed a single time. This may be a read error, as it is one base from a much larger clone. This chain uses TRBV6-2 or TRBV6-3 with TRBJ1-4, with 7 nucleotides matching TRBD1. The CDR3 is 15 amino acids. Germline V gives CDR1 MNHEY, CDR2 SVGEGT. This CDR3 reads CASSHGTVLNGKLFF. As DNA, the CDR3 is TGTGCCAGCAGCCATGGGACAGTCCTAAATGGAAAACTGTTTTTT.

In this sample, this clonotype turned up many times. The chain carries TRBV7-8 and TRBJ2-3, with D unclear. The CDR3 runs 13 residues. Germline assignment: CDR1 SGHVS and CDR2 FQNEAQ. V was cut by 2 bases and J by 5 bases, with 8 bases left in between. CDR3 amino acids: CASSLLLGDTQYF. CDR3 DNA sequence: TGTGCCAGCAGCTTATTACTGGGAGATACGCAGTATTTT. Supplemented by reference TRBV7-8 and TRBJ2-3, the full variable domain reads GAGVSQSPRYKVAKRGQDVALRCDPISGHVSLFWYQQALGQGPEFLTYFQNEAQLDKSGLPSDRFFAERPEGSVSTLKIQRTQQEDSAVYLCASSLLLGDTQYFGPGTRLTVL.

This sequence joins TRBV9 and TRBJ2-1; D may correspond to TRBD1 or TRBD2 (5 bases each). CDR3 length: 13 residues. Germline V CDR1 and CDR2: SGDLS, YYNGEE. Between the trimmed V and J ends, which lost 4 bases and 9 bases, there was a span of 14 bases. CDR3 in DNA: TGTGCCAGCAGCACGTCGACAGAGGGTGAGCAGTTCTTC. Translating it yields CASSTSTEGEQFF.

The gene calls are TRBV20-1 and TRBJ2-2; 11 nucleotides agree with TRBD2. The CDR3 length is 16 residues. CDR1 DFQATT and CDR2 SNEGSKA come from the germline V gene (reference sequence). The J segment lost 8 bases and the V segment lost 1 base, leaving 9 bases of the junction unmatched. CDR3 in amino acids: CSARVGLAGGMGELFF. The CDR3 DNA reads as TGCAGTGCTAGAGTCGGGCTAGCGGGGGGCATGGGGGAGCTGTTTTTT.

V gene TRBV30 combines with J gene TRBJ2-2; TRBD1 matches 9 bases. The V gene end was trimmed by 3 bases and the J gene end by 5 bases; junction bases not matched to a gene: 1. Germline CDR1 GTSNPN, CDR2 SVGIG (reference sequence). The CDR3 is 13 amino acids. CDR3 DNA: TGTGCCTGGAGCGGACAGGGGACCGGGGAGCTGTTTTTT. Its protein product is CAWSGQGTGELFF.

Concerning this clonotype: The junction does not match germline at one end; this may be a read error. The chain is built from TRBV14 and TRBJ2-7; tentatively, D is TRBD2 (6 bases). Germline CDR1 is SGHDN and CDR2 is FVKESK. This CDR3 has 14 residues. The CDR3 DNA reads TGTGCCAGCAGCCCCCGGCAGGGAGGCTACGAGCGGTACTTC. It translates to CASSPRQGGYERYF.

This clonotype appeared a few times. Possible read error: a much larger clone is one base away. The V gene is TRBV6-5, the J gene TRBJ2-3, with D tentatively TRBD1 (6 bases). Germline V gene data show CDR1 as MNHEY and CDR2 as SVGAGI. The CDR3 length is 17 residues. CDR3: CAGSSEEIPGGTDTQYF. The CDR3 coding sequence is TGTGCCGGCAGTTCCGAAGAGATCCCAGGGGGCACAGATACGCAGTATTTT.

This clonotype was picked up many times. V is TRBV30 and J is TRBJ1-2; the D is unclear. V was clipped by 0 bases and J by 8 bases, with 7 bases between them. In germline, CDR1 is GTSNPN, CDR2 SVGIG (reference sequence). There are 11 residues in the CDR3. This CDR3 reads CAWSVSEGYTF. The CDR3, as DNA: TGTGCCTGGAGTGTGTCAGAAGGCTACACCTTC.

This clonotype was detected many times. V usage is TRBV6-1 and J usage is TRBJ1-1; D not certain. This CDR3 has 14 amino acids. V was pared by 6 bases and J by 3 bases, with 14 bases between. Germline CDR1 and CDR2: MNHNS and SASEGT. CDR3: CASRPLVGYTEAFF. DNA for the CDR3: TGTGCCAGCAGGCCTCTTGTAGGGTACACTGAAGCTTTCTTT.

The sample holds a few counts of this clonotype. The chain couples TRBV5-1 to TRBJ1-6; perhaps TRBD1 as D (5 bases). V lost 4 bases and J 6 bases, leaving 17 bases between the germline ends. From germline, CDR1 is SGHRS and CDR2 YFSETQ. The CDR3 has 16 residues. DNA of the CDR3: TGCGCCAGCAGCGAATGGAGTGAGGGACCTAATTCACCCCTCCACTTT. Protein sequence: CASSEWSEGPNSPLHF.

This clonotype has more than one count but fewer than ten. This chain joins TRBV6-1 and TRBJ1-1, with D unresolved. The length of the CDR3 is 13 residues. Germline V gives CDR1 MNHNS, CDR2 SASEGT. V lost 9 bases and J lost 0, with 11 bases in between. CDR3 DNA sequence: TGTGCCAGTCCGGGTAATATGAACACTGAAGCTTTCTTT. This codes for CASPGNMNTEAFF.

There are many counts of this clonotype. V and J are TRBV28 and TRBJ2-7; D assignment may be TRBD1 or TRBD2 (6 bases each). CDR1 and CDR2 from the germline V gene are MDHEN and SYDVKM. The CDR3 covers 14 residues. V was pared by 6 bases and J by 0 bases, with 12 bases between. The CDR3 loop reads CASRSEGGSYEQYF. CDR3 nucleotide sequence: TGTGCCAGCAGGTCCGAGGGGGGCTCCTACGAGCAGTACTTC. Full variable domain (missing parts from reference TRBV28 and TRBJ2-7): DVKVTQSSRYLVKRTGEKVFLECVQDMDHENMFWYRQDPGLGLRLIYFSYDVKMKEKGDIPEGYSVSREKKERFSLILESASTNQTSMYLCASRSEGGSYEQYFGPGTRLTVT.

This clonotype was seen more than once but under ten times. The chain couples TRBV9 to TRBJ1-2; D perhaps matches TRBD1 (6 bases). This CDR3 spans 14 amino acids. The V and J ends lost 1 base and 5 bases respectively, with 12 bases between them. Germline loops: CDR1 SGDLS, CDR2 YYNGEE. This CDR3 is CASSVLGARYGYTF. The CDR3 coding sequence is TGTGCCAGCAGCGTATTGGGGGCGCGGTATGGCTACACCTTC.